This entry lists 6 T cell receptor beta chains sequenced from one sample in a study of OX40 agonist ivuxolimab in advanced cancers. Library method: the immunoSEQ multiplex PCR assay. Not all clones reach the TCRdb copy of this immuneACCESS table, which keeps in-frame sequences only. Checked studies attribute under half of the gap to unresolved V genes and leave the rest unexplained. In all, the sample holds tens of thousands of clones, and 90% to 95% of those were seen once. Of the sample, roughly 19% falls within the top ten clones. Sequencing was performed on CD4+ or CD8+ T cells sorted from blood, taken in a trial of the OX40 agonist ivuxolimab. These receptors originate from an adult with an advanced solid tumor such as melanoma, head and neck, liver or kidney cancer.

The V gene is TRBV27, the J gene TRBJ2-3; 8 bases fit TRBD1. Germline V gene sequence: CDR1 MNHEY, CDR2 SMNVEV (reference sequence). The CDR3 is made up of 15 amino acids. V shed 3 bases, J shed 0 bases, and the junction held 2 bases outside the gene matches. This CDR3 reads CASSFRGRSTDTQYF. The DNA for the CDR3 is TGTGCCAGCAGTTTCAGGGGGCGGAGCACAGATACGCAGTATTTT.

Written as DNA, the CDR3 is TGTGCCAGCATCAGGACAGGACCTGCGAACGAGCAGTACTTC. This sequence encodes CASIRTGPANEQYF. The J gene is TRBJ2-7, the V gene TRBV28; 7 positions agree with TRBD1. CDR1 and CDR2 from the germline V gene are MDHEN and SYDVKM. This CDR3 has 14 residues. Germline trimming cut 7 bases from V and 5 bases from J; bases unmatched to any gene: 11.

The chain carries TRBV28 and TRBJ2-7, with 11 bases lining up with TRBD1. The germline V gene encodes CDR1 MDHEN and CDR2 SYDVKM. The ends lost 6 bases at V and 5 bases at J; junction bases unmatched: 6. There are 14 residues in the CDR3. This chain's CDR3 is CASRPGQGVHEQYF. The CDR3 bases are TGTGCCAGCAGACCGGGACAGGGGGTCCACGAGCAGTACTTC.

This chain links TRBV10-3 with TRBJ2-1; D not certain. V lost 3 bases and J lost 5, with 8 bases in between. The CDR3 sequence is 13 residues long. The germline V gene encodes CDR1 ENHRY and CDR2 SYGVKD. In DNA, the CDR3 is TGTGCCATCAGTGAAGAGAGCCACAATGAGCAGTTCTTC. Its translation is CAISEESHNEQFF.

This sequence joins TRBV28 and TRBJ1-5; no firm D call. The germline V gene encodes CDR1 MDHEN and CDR2 SYDVKM. Deletions cut 3 bases from V and 4 bases from J, with 16 bases between. The CDR3 has 16 amino acids. CDR3 amino acids: CASSFSAGTINQPQHF. The CDR3 nucleotides read TGTGCCAGCAGTTTCAGTGCTGGAACTATTAATCAGCCCCAGCATTTT.

The chain recombines TRBV9 with TRBJ1-5; possible D gene TRBD1, 5 bases. The CDR3 is made up of 14 amino acids. The germline V and J ends were trimmed by 3 bases and 2 bases, with 9 bases remaining between them. The germline gives CDR1 SGDLS, CDR2 YYNGEE. In DNA, the CDR3 is TGTGCCAGCAGCGGGGGGAGGGGCAATCAGCCCCAGCATTTT. Amino acids: CASSGGRGNQPQHF.